The 27 T cell receptor beta chains given below trace back to one sample, sequenced in a study of shared clonotypes between healthy human individuals. Libraries were prepared by immunoSEQ multiplex PCR; TCRdb keeps only in-frame clonotypes and omits some of them. This table holds roughly 500,000 clones, around four fifths found once. The source material was PBMCs. The receptor source for this set is a woman aged 40 to 49 in good health. Some clones in this sample may be carry-over from other donors' samples.

This clone was observed a few times. V is TRBV7-2 and J is TRBJ2-3; 9 positions agree with TRBD1. V lost 5 bases and J lost 0; bases outside the gene matches: 3. Germline assignment: CDR1 SGHTA and CDR2 FQGNSA. The CDR3 covers 15 residues. The CDR3 DNA is TGTGCCAGCAGCCAAGGACAGGGGAGCACAGATACGCAGTATTTT. Amino acids: CASSQGQGSTDTQYF.

The chain combines TRBV28 with TRBJ1-2; D is uncertain. V lost 5 bases, J lost 8 bases, and 9 bases lay in between. CDR1 and CDR2 from the germline V gene are MDHEN and SYDVKM. This CDR3 contains 11 residues. The CDR3 protein is CASSRAWGYTF. For the CDR3, the DNA is TGTGCCAGCAGTCGGGCCTGGGGCTACACCTTC.

The sample holds one count of this clone. V is TRBV28 and J is TRBJ2-7; D may match TRBD1 or TRBD2 (5 bases each). The germline CDR1 and CDR2 sequences are MDHEN and SYDVKM. Trimming cost V 7 bases and J 1 base, with 14 bases left between them. CDR3 size: 14 residues. In nucleotides, the CDR3 is TGTGCCAGCACCGGGGACGGAAATTCCTACGAGCAGTACTTC. Amino acids: CASTGDGNSYEQYF. Together with reference TRBV28 and TRBJ2-7, the CDR3 gives the full variable domain: DVKVTQSSRYLVKRTGEKVFLECVQDMDHENMFWYRQDPGLGLRLIYFSYDVKMKEKGDIPEGYSVSREKKERFSLILESASTNQTSMYLCASTGDGNSYEQYFGPGTRLTVT.

V usage is TRBV5-4 and J usage is TRBJ2-6; TRBD2 aligns across 8 bases. The CDR3 is 15 residues long. The junction had 8 bases not matched to a gene; V was cut back by 10 bases and J by 2 bases. Germline values: CDR1 SGHNT, CDR2 YYREEE (reference sequence). The CDR3 reads CAGSAGVAGANVLTF. The CDR3 DNA reads as TGTGCCGGCTCAGCGGGAGTAGCTGGGGCCAACGTCCTGACTTTC.

Regarding this clone: Other DNA sequences from this sample encode an identical CDR3 as well. V usage is TRBV19 and J usage is TRBJ2-7; possible D gene TRBD1, 5 bases. The CDR3 runs to 11 residues. Germline-derived CDR1 and CDR2 are LNHDA and SQIVND (reference sequence). Trimming took off 8 bases at V and 4 bases at J, with 9 bases between the two ends. As DNA, the CDR3 is TGTGCCAGTGATCAGGGTTACGAGCAGTACTTC. Protein sequence: CASDQGYEQYF. The full variable domain, its missing parts supplied by reference TRBV19 and TRBJ2-7, is DGGITQSPKYLFRKEGQNVTLSCEQNLNHDAMYWYRQDPGQGLRLIYYSQIVNDFQKGDIAEGYSVSREKKESFPLTVTSAQKNPTAFYLCASDQGYEQYFGPGTRLTVT.

On this clone itself: At one boundary the junction diverges from the germline segment, which might be a read error. The gene calls are TRBV10-3 and TRBJ1-1; 7 bases are shared with TRBD1. Germline values: CDR1 ENHRY, CDR2 SYGVKD. The CDR3 covers 13 residues. This chain's CDR3 is CAGHRGPNAEAFF. The DNA for the CDR3 is TGTGCCGGACACAGGGGCCCGAACGCTGAAGCTTTCTTT.

The gene calls are TRBV7-8 and TRBJ2-1; D is unclear. Trimming removed 4 bases from V and 5 bases from J, with 9 bases in between. Germline values: CDR1 SGHVS, CDR2 FQNEAQ. This CDR3 spans 13 amino acids. As DNA, the CDR3 is TGTGCCAGCAGCTCCCTTGGGAACAATGAGCAGTTCTTC. Protein sequence: CASSSLGNNEQFF.

The chain recombines TRBV11-2 with TRBJ2-2; D is possibly TRBD2 (6 bases). V shed 3 bases and J shed 6 bases, with 17 bases lying between them. Germline values: CDR1 SGHAT, CDR2 FQNNGV. CDR3 size: 16 residues. CDR3 residues: CASSLDETRGPGELFF. Here the CDR3 DNA reads TGTGCCAGCAGCTTGGACGAGACTAGAGGTCCCGGGGAGCTGTTTTTT.

This chain joins TRBV4-1 and TRBJ1-6; TRBD1 is a possible D gene (5 bases). CDR3 length: 16 amino acids. CDR1 MGHRA and CDR2 YSYEKL come from the germline V gene. Between the trimmed V and J ends, which lost 3 bases and 5 bases, there was a span of 14 bases. CDR3 coding DNA: TGCGCCAGCAGCCATGGGACGGCAGAGAATAATTCACCCCTCCACTTT. It codes for CASSHGTAENNSPLHF.

This clone was seen a handful of times. V is TRBV6-5 and J is TRBJ2-7; 7 nucleotides line up with TRBD2. This CDR3 contains 13 residues. With V trimmed by 2 bases and J by 3 bases, 1 base remained unmatched. The germline gives CDR1 MNHEY, CDR2 SVGAGI. CDR3 coding DNA: TGTGCCAGCAGTTACCGGGAGGACTACGAGCAGTACTTC. Protein sequence: CASSYREDYEQYF.

The chain uses TRBV19 and TRBJ1-2; unclear D gene. The CDR3 totals 12 residues. Per germline, CDR1 LNHDA and CDR2 SQIVND (reference sequence). Trimming stripped 5 bases from V and 2 bases from J, with 6 bases between. CDR3 loop: CASSWGNYGYTF. For the CDR3, the DNA is TGTGCCAGTAGTTGGGGAAACTATGGCTACACCTTC.

Remarks on this clone: One base separates it from a far larger clone, so it is likely a read error. This chain uses TRBV6-1 with TRBJ2-7; 11 bases line up with TRBD2. Germline CDR1 reads MNHNS; CDR2 reads SASEGT. This CDR3 comprises 15 residues. The CDR3 sequence: CASEGTSGSSYEQHF. The CDR3 nucleotides read TGTGCCAGCGAAGGAACTAGCGGGAGTTCCTACGAGCAGCACTTC.

This clone was counted only a few times. This chain uses TRBV7-9 with TRBJ1-1, with D possibly matching TRBD1 (5 bases). The CDR3 consists of 15 residues. In germline, CDR1 is SEHNR, CDR2 FQNEAQ (reference sequence). V lost 5 bases and J 2 bases, leaving 15 bases between the germline ends. CDR3 in amino acids: CASSPRQNRNTEAFF. In DNA form, the CDR3 reads TGTGCCAGCAGCCCCCGACAGAATAGAAACACTGAAGCTTTCTTT.

The rearrangement joins TRBV7-8 to TRBJ2-7; D is ambiguous. With 3 bases removed from V and 2 bases from J, the gap between germline ends came to 8 bases. Germline lookup yields CDR1 SGHVS and CDR2 FQNEAQ. This CDR3 comprises 13 residues. In DNA form, the CDR3 reads TGTGCCAGCAGCTTCTCCCTTGCCTACGAGCAGTACTTC. Amino acids: CASSFSLAYEQYF. Full variable domain (rest looked up from reference TRBV7-8 and TRBJ2-7): GAGVSQSPRYKVAKRGQDVALRCDPISGHVSLFWYQQALGQGPEFLTYFQNEAQLDKSGLPSDRFFAERPEGSVSTLKIQRTQQEDSAVYLCASSFSLAYEQYFGPGTRLTVT.

The genes are TRBV19 and TRBJ2-7; 11 bases are a match to TRBD1. Looked up from germline, CDR1 is LNHDA and CDR2 is SQIVND (reference sequence). The CDR3 has 15 amino acids. The V segment lost 4 bases and the J segment 1 base; nucleotides outside the gene matches: 3. CDR3 nucleotide sequence: TGTGCCAGTAGTACAGGGACAGGGGGGTCCTACGAGCAGTACTTC. Amino acid sequence: CASSTGTGGSYEQYF. The whole variable domain, filled in from reference TRBV19 and TRBJ2-7, reads DGGITQSPKYLFRKEGQNVTLSCEQNLNHDAMYWYRQDPGQGLRLIYYSQIVNDFQKGDIAEGYSVSREKKESFPLTVTSAQKNPTAFYLCASSTGTGGSYEQYFGPGTRLTVT.

CDR3 sequence reads: CASSDGPNQPQHF. The CDR3 DNA is TGTGCCAGCAGTGACGGTCCAAATCAGCCCCAGCATTTT. The gene calls are TRBV5-6 and TRBJ1-5, with D unclear. Germline V gene data show CDR1 as SGHDT and CDR2 as YYEEEE. CDR3 length: 13 residues. V dropped 5 bases and J dropped 4 bases, with 10 bases sitting between them.

The chain links TRBV29-1 to TRBJ2-3; D not resolved. The germline gives CDR1 SQVTM, CDR2 ANQGSEA. Between the trimmed V and J ends, which lost 6 bases and 2 bases, there was a span of 12 bases. The CDR3 has 13 amino acids. CDR3 nucleotide sequence: TGCAGCGTCGACTCGACCTTCACAGATACGCAGTATTTT. Translated: CSVDSTFTDTQYF.

Turning to this clone: This likely reflects a read error, since a far larger clone is one base away. This specimen includes other DNA sequences encoding the same CDR3. The V gene is TRBV19, the J gene TRBJ2-3; D could derive from TRBD1 or TRBD2 (5 bases each). Trimming cost V 3 bases and J 6 bases, with 13 bases left between them. In germline, CDR1 is LNHDA, CDR2 SQIVND (reference sequence). The CDR3 runs to 14 residues. The CDR3 DNA sequence: TGTGCCAGTAGTATCGGGGCAGACACGGATACGCAGTATTTT. Its protein product is CASSIGADTDTQYF.

In its sample, this clone was seen a few times. The chain couples TRBV11-3 to TRBJ2-1; D gene unclear. The CDR3 loop spans 12 amino acids. With 2 bases removed from V and 9 bases from J, the gap between germline ends came to 8 bases. CDR1 is SGHNT, CDR2 YENEEA, per germline. As DNA, the CDR3 is TGTGCCAGCAGCTTATCGGTAGGTGAGCAGTTCTTC. Amino acid sequence: CASSLSVGEQFF.

This clone was recorded once. The chain recombines TRBV9 with TRBJ2-1, with TRBD2 matching 15 bases. The germline gives CDR1 SGDLS, CDR2 YYNGEE. Trimming cost V 4 bases and J 4 bases; bases outside gene matches: 9. The CDR3 extends over 18 amino acids. The CDR3 DNA sequence: TGTGCCAGCAGCCCCCCCCGGACTAGCGGGAGGGGGTACAATGAGCAGTTCTTC. It translates to CASSPPRTSGRGYNEQFF.

The J gene is TRBJ2-6, the V gene TRBV28; D is perhaps TRBD1 (6 bases). The germline CDR1 and CDR2 sequences are MDHEN and SYDVKM. The V end lost 5 bases, the J end lost 0 bases, and 14 bases lay between the germline ends. The CDR3 loop spans 17 amino acids. In DNA form, the CDR3 reads TGTGCCAGCAGTGGGTTTACAGGGCGCTCTGGGGCCAACGTCCTGACTTTC. This translates into CASSGFTGRSGANVLTF.

The chain employs TRBV9 and TRBJ2-7; TRBD2 is a possible D gene (5 bases). In germline, CDR1 is SGDLS, CDR2 YYNGEE. V was cut by 4 bases and J by 4 bases, with 15 bases left in between. CDR3 length equals 14 residues. CDR3: CASSPGGSGYEQYF. CDR3 nucleotides: TGTGCCAGCAGCCCCGGCGGGTCGGGTTACGAGCAGTACTTC.

V and J are TRBV21-1 and TRBJ1-4; the table calls TRBD1, which could not be checked here. TRBV21-1 is a known pseudogene. The CDR3 totals 18 residues. CDR3 protein: CASSKPTQADPGNEKLFF. The CDR3, as DNA: TGTGCCAGCAGCAAACCGACGCAGGCCGACCCTGGTAATGAAAAACTGTTTTTT.

The V and J genes are TRBV5-4 and TRBJ2-5, with 8 nucleotides matching TRBD2. The germline V gene encodes CDR1 SGHNT and CDR2 YYREEE (reference sequence). The CDR3 contains 15 residues. After removal of 6 bases from V and 3 bases from J, the junction contained 10 bases not matched to a gene. This CDR3 is CASKWGSLAEETQYF. The CDR3 nucleotides read TGTGCCAGCAAATGGGGGTCACTAGCGGAAGAGACCCAGTACTTC.

V gene TRBV30 combines with J gene TRBJ2-5; unclear D gene. CDR3 length: 15 amino acids. V lost 0 bases, J lost 2 bases, and 13 bases lay in between. The germline CDR1 and CDR2 sequences are GTSNPN and SVGIG (reference sequence). CDR3 region: CAWSVRAAGQETQYF. CDR3 bases: TGTGCCTGGAGTGTACGGGCGGCAGGACAAGAGACCCAGTACTTC.

V is TRBV5-8 and J is TRBJ2-1; D tentatively fits TRBD1 or TRBD2 (6 bases each). The germline gives CDR1 SGHTS, CDR2 YDEGEE. CDR3 size: 17 residues. The V gene lost 4 bases and the J gene lost 1 base, with 18 bases spanning the gap. CDR3 loop: CASSPLKGGPSYNEQFF. The DNA of the CDR3 is TGTGCCAGCAGCCCCCTTAAGGGGGGTCCATCCTACAATGAGCAGTTCTTC. Complete variable domain (other parts from reference TRBV5-8 and TRBJ2-1): EAGVTQSPTHLIKTRGQQATLRCSPISGHTSVYWYQQALGLGLQFLLWYDEGEERNRGNFPPRFSGRQFPNYSSELNVNALELEDSALYLCASSPLKGGPSYNEQFFGPGTRLTVL.

In regard to this clone: A much larger clone sits a single nucleotide away, making a read error possible. The chain recombines TRBV7-9 with TRBJ2-1, with TRBD2 identical over 12 bases. This CDR3 contains 16 residues. With 4 bases clipped from V and 4 bases from J, the junction kept 5 bases outside the gene matches. From germline, CDR1 is SEHNR and CDR2 FQNEAQ (reference sequence). The CDR3 sequence: CASSSSGTSGYNEQFF. The CDR3 DNA reads TGTGCCAGCAGCTCCTCCGGGACTAGCGGGTACAATGAGCAGTTCTTC.